This entry is about one T cell receptor beta chain. These data originate in a study of CD8 T cells in Susac syndrome. When the RNA was reverse transcribed, random hexamers were used with an input of about 0.45 to 1 ug. The method of amplification for TCR beta CDR3 was immunoSEQ multiplex PCR, covering 54 Vbeta and 13 Jbeta. TCRdb re-called the immunoSEQ multiplex PCR reads with MiXCR, one entry per CDR3 protein. Seen here are about 85,000 distinct CDR3 sequences, over 90% observed once, and the top ten hold around 0.25%. V dropped 6 bases and J dropped 8; count of bases not matched to a gene: 5. From germline, CDR1 is SGHDN and CDR2 FVKESK. The CDR3 consists of 12 residues.

This receptor was obtained from a human donor in good health. The gene calls are TRBV14 and TRBJ1-2; TRBD1 agrees at 8 bases. The sample taken for sequencing was CD8+ T cells from PBMCs. CDR3 residues: CASSRQGRGYTF. The DNA for the CDR3 is TGTGCCAGCAGTCGACAGGGGCGAGGCTACACCTTC.